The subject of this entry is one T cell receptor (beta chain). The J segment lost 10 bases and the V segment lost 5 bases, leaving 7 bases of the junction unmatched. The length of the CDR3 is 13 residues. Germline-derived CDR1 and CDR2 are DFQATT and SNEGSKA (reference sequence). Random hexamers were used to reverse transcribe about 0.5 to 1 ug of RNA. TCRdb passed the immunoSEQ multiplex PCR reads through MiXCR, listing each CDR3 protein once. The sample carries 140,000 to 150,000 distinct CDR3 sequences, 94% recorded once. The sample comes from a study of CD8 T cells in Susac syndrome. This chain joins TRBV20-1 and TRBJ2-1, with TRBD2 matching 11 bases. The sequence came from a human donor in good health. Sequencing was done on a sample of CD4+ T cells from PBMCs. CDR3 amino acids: CSAFSGRADEQFF. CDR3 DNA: TGCAGTGCTTTTAGCGGGAGGGCTGACGAGCAGTTCTTC.